This record covers a single T cell receptor (beta chain). The data derive from a study of blood T cell repertoires in COVID-19. As for the study in general: Collection of acute and convalescent COVID-19 samples took place in the United States, Italy and Spain.

V gave up 3 bases and J gave up 2 bases, with 14 bases separating them. CDR3 length: 16 residues. Germline CDR1 SGHDN, CDR2 FVKESK. Assay: immunoSEQ multiplex PCR; the TCRdb copy retains only in-frame clones and omits some. The sample has around 190,000 clones, roughly 78% seen once. V usage is TRBV14 and J usage is TRBJ1-5, with D maybe TRBD1 (5 bases). The specimen was peripheral blood. The receptor was derived from a man in his 70s with active or convalescent COVID-19. This CDR3 reads CASSQWGEMGNQPQHF. CDR3 bases: TGTGCCAGCAGCCAGTGGGGGGAGATGGGCAATCAGCCCCAGCATTTT.